Listed here is a single T cell receptor (beta chain). These data come from a study of cytomegalovirus exposure and HLA in healthy donors. The PCR employed 60 Vbeta primers together with 13 Jbeta primers. TCRdb's table, derived via immunoSEQ multiplex PCR, lists solely in-frame clones and lacks some. The sample consists of 110,000 to 150,000 clones, 60% to 85% of them appearing once. Sequenced sample: PBMCs. This clonotype was obtained from a male donor in good health and CMV-seronegative.

For the CDR3, the DNA is TGCGCCAGCAGCCAACCCGTAGGACAGGGGGCGTACAACTATGGCTACACCTTC. It specifies CASSQPVGQGAYNYGYTF. V and J are TRBV4-1 and TRBJ1-2; 11 bases are shared with TRBD1. CDR3 length: 18 amino acids. The germline V gene has CDR1 MGHRA and CDR2 YSYEKL. V was clipped by 2 bases and J by 2 bases; unmatched bases: 10.